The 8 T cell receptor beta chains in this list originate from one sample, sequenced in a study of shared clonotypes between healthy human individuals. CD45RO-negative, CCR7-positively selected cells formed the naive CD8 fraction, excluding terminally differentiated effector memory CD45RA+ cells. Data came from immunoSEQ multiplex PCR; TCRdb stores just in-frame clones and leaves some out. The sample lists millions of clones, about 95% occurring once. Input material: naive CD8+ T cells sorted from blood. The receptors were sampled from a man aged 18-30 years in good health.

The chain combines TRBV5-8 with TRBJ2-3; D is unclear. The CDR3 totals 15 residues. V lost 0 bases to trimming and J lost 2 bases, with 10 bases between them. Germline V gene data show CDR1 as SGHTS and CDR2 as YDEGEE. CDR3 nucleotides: TGTGCCAGCAGCTTGGAAGGGTCCTACACAGATACGCAGTATTTT. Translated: CASSLEGSYTDTQYF.

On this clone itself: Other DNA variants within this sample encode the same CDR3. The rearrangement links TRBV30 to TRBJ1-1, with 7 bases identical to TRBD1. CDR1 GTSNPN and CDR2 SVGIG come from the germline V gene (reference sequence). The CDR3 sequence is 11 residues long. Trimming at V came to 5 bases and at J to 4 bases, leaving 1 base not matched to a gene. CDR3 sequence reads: CAWAGGTEAFF. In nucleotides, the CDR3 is TGTGCCTGGGCAGGGGGCACTGAAGCTTTCTTT.

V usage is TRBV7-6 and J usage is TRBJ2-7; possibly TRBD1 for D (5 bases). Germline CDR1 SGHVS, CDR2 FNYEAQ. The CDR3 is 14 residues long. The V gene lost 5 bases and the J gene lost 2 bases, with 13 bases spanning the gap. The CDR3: CASSPTDNTYEQYF. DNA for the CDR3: TGTGCCAGCAGCCCGACGGACAACACCTACGAGCAGTACTTC.

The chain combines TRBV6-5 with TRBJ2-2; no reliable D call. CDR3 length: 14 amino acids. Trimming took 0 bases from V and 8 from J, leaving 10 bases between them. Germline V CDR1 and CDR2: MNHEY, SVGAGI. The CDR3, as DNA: TGTGCCAGCAGTTACTCGTCGGTAGTAGGGGAGCTGTTTTTT. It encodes CASSYSSVVGELFF.

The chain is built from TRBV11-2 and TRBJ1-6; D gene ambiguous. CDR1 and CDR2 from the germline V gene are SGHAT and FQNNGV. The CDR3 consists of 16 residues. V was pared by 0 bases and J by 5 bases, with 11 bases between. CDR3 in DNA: TGTGCCAGCAGCTTAGATCATGGGCTGCATAATTCACCCCTCCACTTT. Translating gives CASSLDHGLHNSPLHF. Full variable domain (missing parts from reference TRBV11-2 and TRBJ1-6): EAGVAQSPRYKIIEKRQSVAFWCNPISGHATLYWYQQILGQGPKLLIQFQNNGVVDDSQLPKDRFSAERLKGVDSTLKIQPAKLEDSAVYLCASSLDHGLHNSPLHFGNGTRLTVT.

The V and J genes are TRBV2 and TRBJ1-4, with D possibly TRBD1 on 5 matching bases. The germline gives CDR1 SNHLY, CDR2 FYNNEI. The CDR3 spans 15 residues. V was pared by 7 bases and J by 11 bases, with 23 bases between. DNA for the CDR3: TGTGCCAGCATGGACATAATTCCGGGGTTGGGCAAACTGTTTTTT. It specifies CASMDIIPGLGKLFF.

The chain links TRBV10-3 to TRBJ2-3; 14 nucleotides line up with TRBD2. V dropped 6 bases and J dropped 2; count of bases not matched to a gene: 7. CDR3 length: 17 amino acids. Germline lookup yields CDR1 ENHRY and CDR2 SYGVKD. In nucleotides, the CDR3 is TGTGCCATCAGCCGACTAGCGGGAGGGCCCTCCACAGATACGCAGTATTTT. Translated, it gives CAISRLAGGPSTDTQYF.

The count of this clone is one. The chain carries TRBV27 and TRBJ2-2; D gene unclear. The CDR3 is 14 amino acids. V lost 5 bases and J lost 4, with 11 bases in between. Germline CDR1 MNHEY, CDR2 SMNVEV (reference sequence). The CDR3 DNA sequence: TGTGCCAGCAGTGGGGTCAGGACCACCGGGGAGCTGTTTTTT. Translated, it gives CASSGVRTTGELFF.